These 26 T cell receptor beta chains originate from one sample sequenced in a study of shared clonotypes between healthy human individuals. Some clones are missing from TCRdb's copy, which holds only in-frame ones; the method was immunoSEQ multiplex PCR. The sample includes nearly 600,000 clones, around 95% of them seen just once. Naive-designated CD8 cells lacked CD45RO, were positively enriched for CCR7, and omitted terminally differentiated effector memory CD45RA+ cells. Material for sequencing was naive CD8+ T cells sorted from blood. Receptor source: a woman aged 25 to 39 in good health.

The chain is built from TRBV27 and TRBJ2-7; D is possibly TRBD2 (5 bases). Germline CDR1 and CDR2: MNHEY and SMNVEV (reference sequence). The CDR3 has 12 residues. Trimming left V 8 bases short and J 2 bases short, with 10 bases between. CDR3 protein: CASAGRAYEQYF. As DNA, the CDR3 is TGTGCCAGCGCCGGGCGGGCCTACGAGCAGTACTTC.

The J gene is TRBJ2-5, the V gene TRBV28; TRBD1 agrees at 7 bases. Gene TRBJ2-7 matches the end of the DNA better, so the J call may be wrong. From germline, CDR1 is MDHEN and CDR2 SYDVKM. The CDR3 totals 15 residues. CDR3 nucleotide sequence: TGTGCCAGCAGTCCTACCGGGACAGTCTCCTACGAGCAGTACTTC. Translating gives CASSPTGTVSYEQYF.

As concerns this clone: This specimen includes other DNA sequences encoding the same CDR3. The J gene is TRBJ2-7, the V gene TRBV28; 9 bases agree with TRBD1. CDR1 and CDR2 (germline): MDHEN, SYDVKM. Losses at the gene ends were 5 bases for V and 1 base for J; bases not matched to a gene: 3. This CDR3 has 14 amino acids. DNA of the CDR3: TGTGCCAGCAGTGGGACAGGGACATCCTACGAGCAGTACTTC. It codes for CASSGTGTSYEQYF.

Here the CDR3 reads CASRDRGPMNTEAFF. The CDR3 region has the DNA TGTGCCAGCAGGGACAGGGGTCCCATGAACACTGAAGCTTTCTTT. The rearrangement joins TRBV6-1 to TRBJ1-1; 9 bases map to TRBD1. V shed 6 bases and J 0 bases; nucleotides not matched to a gene: 5. The CDR3 consists of 15 residues. Germline values: CDR1 MNHNS, CDR2 SASEGT.

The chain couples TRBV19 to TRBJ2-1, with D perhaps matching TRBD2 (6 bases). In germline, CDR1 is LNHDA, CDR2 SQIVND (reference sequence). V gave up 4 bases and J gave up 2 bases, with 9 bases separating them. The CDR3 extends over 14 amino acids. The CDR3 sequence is CASSNPSAYNEQFF. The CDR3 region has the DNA TGTGCCAGTAGTAACCCTAGCGCCTACAATGAGCAGTTCTTC.

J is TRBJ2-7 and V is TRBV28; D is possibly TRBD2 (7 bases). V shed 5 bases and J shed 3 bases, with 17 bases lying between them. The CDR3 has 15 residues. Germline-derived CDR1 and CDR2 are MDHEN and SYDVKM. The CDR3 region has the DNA TGTGCCAGCAGTCCCAGGACAGCGGGACTCTACGAGCAGTACTTC. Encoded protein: CASSPRTAGLYEQYF.

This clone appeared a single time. For the CDR3, the DNA is TGTGCCAGCAGTTTCGACGGGGGCGAGCAGTACTTC. Its protein product is CASSFDGGEQYF. The chain combines TRBV28 with TRBJ2-7; the D gene is possibly TRBD2 (6 bases). The CDR3 totals 12 residues. V lost 3 bases to trimming and J lost 6 bases, with 9 bases between them. CDR1 is MDHEN and CDR2 is SYDVKM in the germline V gene.

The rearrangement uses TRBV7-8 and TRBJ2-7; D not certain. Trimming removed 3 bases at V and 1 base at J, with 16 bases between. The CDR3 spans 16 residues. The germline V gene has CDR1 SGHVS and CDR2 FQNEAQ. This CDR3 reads CASSFFEEPTSYEQYF. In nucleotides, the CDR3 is TGTGCCAGCAGCTTTTTTGAGGAGCCCACTTCCTACGAGCAGTACTTC.

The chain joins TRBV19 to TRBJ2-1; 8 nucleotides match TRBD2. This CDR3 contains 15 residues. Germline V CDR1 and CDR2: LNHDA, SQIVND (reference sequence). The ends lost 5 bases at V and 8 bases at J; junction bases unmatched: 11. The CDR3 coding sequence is TGTGCCAGTAGTTTGCTCGCGGGAGGTTCCTATGAGCAGTTCTTC. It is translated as CASSLLAGGSYEQFF. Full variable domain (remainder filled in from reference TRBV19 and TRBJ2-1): DGGITQSPKYLFRKEGQNVTLSCEQNLNHDAMYWYRQDPGQGLRLIYYSQIVNDFQKGDIAEGYSVSREKKESFPLTVTSAQKNPTAFYLCASSLLAGGSYEQFFGPGTRLTVL.

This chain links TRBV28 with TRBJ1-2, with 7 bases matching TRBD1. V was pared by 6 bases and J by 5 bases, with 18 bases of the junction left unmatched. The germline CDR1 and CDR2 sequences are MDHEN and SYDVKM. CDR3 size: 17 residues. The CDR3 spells CASRGNFERDRLYGYTF. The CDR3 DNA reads TGTGCCAGCAGAGGTAACTTCGAACGGGACAGATTATATGGCTACACCTTC.

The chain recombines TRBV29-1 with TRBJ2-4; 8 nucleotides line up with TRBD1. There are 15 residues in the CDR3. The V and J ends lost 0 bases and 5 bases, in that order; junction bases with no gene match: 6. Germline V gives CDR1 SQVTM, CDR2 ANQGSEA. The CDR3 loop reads CSVEDRKQGENIQYF. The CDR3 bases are TGCAGCGTTGAAGATAGGAAACAGGGGGAAAACATTCAGTACTTC.

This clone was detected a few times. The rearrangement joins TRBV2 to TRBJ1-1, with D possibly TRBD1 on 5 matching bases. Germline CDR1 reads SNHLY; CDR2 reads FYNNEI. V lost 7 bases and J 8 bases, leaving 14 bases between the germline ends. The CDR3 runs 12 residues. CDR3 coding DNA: TGTGCCAGCAACACTCCGGGACGCGAAGCTTTCTTT. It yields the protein CASNTPGREAFF.

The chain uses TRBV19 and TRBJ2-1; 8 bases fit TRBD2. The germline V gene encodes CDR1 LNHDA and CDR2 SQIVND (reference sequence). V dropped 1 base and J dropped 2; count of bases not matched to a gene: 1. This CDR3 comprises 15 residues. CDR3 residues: CASSIAGGPYNEQFF. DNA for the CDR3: TGTGCCAGTAGTATAGCGGGAGGGCCCTACAATGAGCAGTTCTTC.

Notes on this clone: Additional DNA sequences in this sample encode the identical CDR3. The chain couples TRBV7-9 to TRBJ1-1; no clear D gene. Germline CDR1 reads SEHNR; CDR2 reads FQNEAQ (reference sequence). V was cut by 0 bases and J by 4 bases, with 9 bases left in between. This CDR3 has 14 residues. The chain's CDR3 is CASSLAADSTEAFF. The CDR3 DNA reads TGTGCCAGCAGCTTAGCGGCGGACTCCACTGAAGCTTTCTTT.

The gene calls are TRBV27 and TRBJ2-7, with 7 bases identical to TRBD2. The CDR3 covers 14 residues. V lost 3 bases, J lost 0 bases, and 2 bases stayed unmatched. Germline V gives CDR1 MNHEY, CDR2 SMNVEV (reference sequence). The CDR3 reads CASSLWGGSYEQYF. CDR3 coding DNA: TGTGCCAGCAGTTTGTGGGGGGGCTCCTACGAGCAGTACTTC.

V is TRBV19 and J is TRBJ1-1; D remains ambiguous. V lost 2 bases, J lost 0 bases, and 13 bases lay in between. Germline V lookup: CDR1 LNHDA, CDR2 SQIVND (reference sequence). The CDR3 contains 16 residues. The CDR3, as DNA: TGTGCCAGTAGTATAACTCGGGAGTGGATGAACACTGAAGCTTTCTTT. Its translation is CASSITREWMNTEAFF. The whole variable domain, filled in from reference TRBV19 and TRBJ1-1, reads DGGITQSPKYLFRKEGQNVTLSCEQNLNHDAMYWYRQDPGQGLRLIYYSQIVNDFQKGDIAEGYSVSREKKESFPLTVTSAQKNPTAFYLCASSITREWMNTEAFFGQGTRLTVV.

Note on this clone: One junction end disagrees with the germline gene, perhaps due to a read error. This CDR3 reads CASSAGGVNPGHTIYF. The CDR3 bases are TGCGCCAGCAGCGCGGGGGGAGTGAACCCTGGACACACCATATATTTT. The V gene is TRBV5-1, the J gene TRBJ1-3, with TRBD1 as a possible D gene (5 bases). There are 16 residues in the CDR3. Germline loops: CDR1 SGHRS, CDR2 YFSETQ.

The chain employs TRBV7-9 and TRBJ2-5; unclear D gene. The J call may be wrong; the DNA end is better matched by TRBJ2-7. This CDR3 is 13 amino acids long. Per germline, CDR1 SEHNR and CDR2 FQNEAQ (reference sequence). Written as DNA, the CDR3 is TGTGCCAGCAGCATCGACGGAATCTACGAGCAGTACTTC. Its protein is CASSIDGIYEQYF.

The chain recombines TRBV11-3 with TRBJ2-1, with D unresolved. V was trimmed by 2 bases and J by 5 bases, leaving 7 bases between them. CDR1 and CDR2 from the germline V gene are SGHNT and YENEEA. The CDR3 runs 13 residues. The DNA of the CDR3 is TGTGCCAGCAGCTTAAAACTAAACAATGAGCAGTTCTTC. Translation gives CASSLKLNNEQFF.

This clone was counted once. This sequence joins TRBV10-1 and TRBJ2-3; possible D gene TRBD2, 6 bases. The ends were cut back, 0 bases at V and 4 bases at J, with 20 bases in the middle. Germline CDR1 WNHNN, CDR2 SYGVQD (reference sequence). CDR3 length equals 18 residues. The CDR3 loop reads CASSESDGSASWADTQYF. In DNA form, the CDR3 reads TGCGCCAGCAGTGAGTCCGACGGGAGCGCTAGCTGGGCAGATACGCAGTATTTT.

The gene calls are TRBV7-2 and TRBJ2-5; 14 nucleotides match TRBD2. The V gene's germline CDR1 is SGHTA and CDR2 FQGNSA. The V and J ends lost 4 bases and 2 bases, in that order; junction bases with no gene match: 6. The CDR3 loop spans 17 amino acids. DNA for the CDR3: TGTGCCAGCAGCTCAGGACTAGCGGGAGGATTACAAGAGACCCAGTACTTC. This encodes CASSSGLAGGLQETQYF. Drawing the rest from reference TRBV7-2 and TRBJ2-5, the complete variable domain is GAGVSQSPSNKVTEKGKDVELRCDPISGHTALYWYRQSLGQGLEFLIYFQGNSAPDKSGLPSDRFSAERTGGSVSTLTIQRTQQEDSAVYLCASSSGLAGGLQETQYFGPGTRLLVL.

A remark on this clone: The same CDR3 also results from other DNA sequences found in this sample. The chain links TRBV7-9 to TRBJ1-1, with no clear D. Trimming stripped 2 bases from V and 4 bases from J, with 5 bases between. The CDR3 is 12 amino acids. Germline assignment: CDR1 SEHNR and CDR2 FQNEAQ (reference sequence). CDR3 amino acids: CASSLSSTEAFF. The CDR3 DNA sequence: TGTGCCAGCAGCTTAAGTTCCACTGAAGCTTTCTTT.

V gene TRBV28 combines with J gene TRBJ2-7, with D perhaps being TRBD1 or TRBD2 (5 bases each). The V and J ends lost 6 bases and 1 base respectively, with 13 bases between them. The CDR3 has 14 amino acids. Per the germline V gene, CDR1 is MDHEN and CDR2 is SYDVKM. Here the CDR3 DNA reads TGTGCCAGCAGACCTACCGGGGCATCCTACGAGCAGTACTTC. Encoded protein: CASRPTGASYEQYF.

CDR3 in DNA: TGTGCCAGCACTAGGTTGCCCGAGCAGTACTTC. It yields the protein CASTRLPEQYF. V gene TRBV21-1 combines with J gene TRBJ2-7; the D call TRBD2 from the table was never checked on the DNA. TRBV21-1 is assigned pseudogene status. CDR3 size: 11 residues.

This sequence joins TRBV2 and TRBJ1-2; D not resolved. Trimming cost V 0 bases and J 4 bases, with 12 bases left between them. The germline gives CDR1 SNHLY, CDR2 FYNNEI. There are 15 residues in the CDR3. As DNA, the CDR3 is TGTGCCAGCAGTGAAGCGTATGGAACCGGCTATGGCTACACCTTC. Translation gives CASSEAYGTGYGYTF.

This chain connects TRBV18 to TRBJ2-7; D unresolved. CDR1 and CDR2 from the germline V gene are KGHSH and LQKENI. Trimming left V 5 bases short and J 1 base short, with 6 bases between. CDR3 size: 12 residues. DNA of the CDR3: TGTGCCAGCTCAGGAATTTCCTACGAGCAGTACTTC. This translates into CASSGISYEQYF.